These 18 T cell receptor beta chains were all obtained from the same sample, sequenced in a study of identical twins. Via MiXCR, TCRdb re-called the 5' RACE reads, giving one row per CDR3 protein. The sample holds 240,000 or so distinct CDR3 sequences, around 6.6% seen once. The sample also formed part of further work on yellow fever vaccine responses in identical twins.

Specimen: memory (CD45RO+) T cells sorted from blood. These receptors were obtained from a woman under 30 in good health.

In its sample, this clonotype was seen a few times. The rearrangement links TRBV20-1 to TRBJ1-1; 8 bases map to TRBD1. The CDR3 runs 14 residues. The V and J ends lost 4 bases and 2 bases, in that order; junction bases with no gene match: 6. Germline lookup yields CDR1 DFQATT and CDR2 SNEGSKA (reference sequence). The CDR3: CSAKTGATNTEAFF. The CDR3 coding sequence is TGCAGTGCTAAGACAGGGGCGACCAACACTGAAGCTTTCTTT.

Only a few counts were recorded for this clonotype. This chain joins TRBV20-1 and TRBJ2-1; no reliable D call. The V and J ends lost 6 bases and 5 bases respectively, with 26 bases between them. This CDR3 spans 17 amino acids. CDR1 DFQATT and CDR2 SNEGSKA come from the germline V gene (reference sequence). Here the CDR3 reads CSASSPSGVSSNNEQFF. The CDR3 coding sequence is TGCAGTGCCAGCAGCCCGTCAGGAGTAAGTTCCAACAATGAGCAGTTCTTC.

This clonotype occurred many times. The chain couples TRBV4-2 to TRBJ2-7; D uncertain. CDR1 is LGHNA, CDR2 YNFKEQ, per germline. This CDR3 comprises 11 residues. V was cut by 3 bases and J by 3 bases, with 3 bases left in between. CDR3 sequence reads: CASSQSYEQYF. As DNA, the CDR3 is TGTGCCAGCAGCCAGAGCTACGAGCAGTACTTC.

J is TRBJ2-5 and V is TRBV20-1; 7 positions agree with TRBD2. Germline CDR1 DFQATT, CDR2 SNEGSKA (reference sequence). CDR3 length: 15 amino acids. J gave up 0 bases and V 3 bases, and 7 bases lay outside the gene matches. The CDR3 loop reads CSASQVAGDQETQYF. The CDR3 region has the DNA TGCAGTGCTAGTCAGGTTGCGGGAGACCAAGAGACCCAGTACTTC.

The CDR3 sequence is CSARDLAGEISEQYF. The CDR3 coding sequence is TGCAGTGCTAGAGATCTGGCGGGAGAAATCAGCGAGCAGTACTTC. The chain combines TRBV20-1 with TRBJ2-7; 7 nucleotides align to TRBD2. There are 15 residues in the CDR3. Losses at the gene ends were 0 bases for V and 6 bases for J; bases not matched to a gene: 11. The germline gives CDR1 DFQATT, CDR2 SNEGSKA (reference sequence).

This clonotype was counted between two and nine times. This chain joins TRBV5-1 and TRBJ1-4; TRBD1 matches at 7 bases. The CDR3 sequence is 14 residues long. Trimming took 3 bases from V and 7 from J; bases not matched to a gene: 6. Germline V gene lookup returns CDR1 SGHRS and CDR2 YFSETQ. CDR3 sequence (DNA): TGCGCCAGCAGCTCGACAGGGAGGGGTGAAAAACTGTTTTTT. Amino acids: CASSSTGRGEKLFF.

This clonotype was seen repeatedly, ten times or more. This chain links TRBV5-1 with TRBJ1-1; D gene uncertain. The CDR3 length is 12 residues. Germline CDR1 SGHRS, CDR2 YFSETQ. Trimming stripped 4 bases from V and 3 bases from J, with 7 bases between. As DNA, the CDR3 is TGCGCCAGCAGCCTGGACGACACTGAAGCTTTCTTT. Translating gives CASSLDDTEAFF.

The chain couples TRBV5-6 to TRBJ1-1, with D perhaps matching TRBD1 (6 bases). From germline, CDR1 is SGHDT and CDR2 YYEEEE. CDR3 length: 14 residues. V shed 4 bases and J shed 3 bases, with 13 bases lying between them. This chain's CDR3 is CASSEQGIYTEAFF. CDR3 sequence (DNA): TGTGCCAGCAGCGAGCAGGGGATATACACTGAAGCTTTCTTT.

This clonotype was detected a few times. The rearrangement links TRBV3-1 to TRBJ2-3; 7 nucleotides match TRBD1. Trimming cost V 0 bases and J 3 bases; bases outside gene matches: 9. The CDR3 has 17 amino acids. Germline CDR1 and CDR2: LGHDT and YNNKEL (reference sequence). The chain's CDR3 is CASSQDLQGIGTDTQYF. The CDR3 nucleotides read TGTGCCAGCAGCCAAGATCTACAGGGGATTGGAACAGATACGCAGTATTTT.

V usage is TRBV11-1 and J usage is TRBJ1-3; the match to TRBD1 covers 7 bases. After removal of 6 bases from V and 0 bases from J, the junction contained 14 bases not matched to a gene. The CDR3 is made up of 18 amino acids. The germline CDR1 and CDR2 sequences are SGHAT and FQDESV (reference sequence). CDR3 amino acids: CASSQKYGTAFSGNTIYF. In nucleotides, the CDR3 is TGTGCCAGCAGTCAAAAATACGGGACAGCCTTCTCTGGAAACACCATATATTTT.

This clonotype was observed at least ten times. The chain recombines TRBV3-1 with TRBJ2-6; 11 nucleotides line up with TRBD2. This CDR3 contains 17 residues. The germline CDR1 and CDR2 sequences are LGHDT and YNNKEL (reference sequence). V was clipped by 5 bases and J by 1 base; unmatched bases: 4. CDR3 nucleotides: TGTGCCAGCAGCACACTAGCGGGAGTTTCTGGGGCCAACGTCCTGACTTTC. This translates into CASSTLAGVSGANVLTF. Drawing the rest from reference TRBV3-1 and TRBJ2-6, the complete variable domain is DTAVSQTPKYLVTQMGNDKSIKCEQNLGHDTMYWYKQDSKKFLKIMFSYNNKELIINETVPNRFSPKSPDKAHLNLHINSLELGDSAVYFCASSTLAGVSGANVLTFGAGSRLTVL.

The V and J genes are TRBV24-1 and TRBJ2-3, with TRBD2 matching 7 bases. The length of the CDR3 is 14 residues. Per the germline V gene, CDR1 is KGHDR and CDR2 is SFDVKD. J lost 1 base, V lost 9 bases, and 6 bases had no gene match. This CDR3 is CATGSAGGTDTQYF. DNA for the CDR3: TGTGCCACCGGTTCTGCGGGGGGCACAGATACGCAGTATTTT.

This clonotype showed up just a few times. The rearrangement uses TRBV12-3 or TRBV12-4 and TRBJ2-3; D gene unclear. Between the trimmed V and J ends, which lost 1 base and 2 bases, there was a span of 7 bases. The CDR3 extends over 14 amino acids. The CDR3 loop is CASSLGANTDTQYF. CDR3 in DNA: TGTGCCAGCAGTTTAGGGGCCAACACAGATACGCAGTATTTT.

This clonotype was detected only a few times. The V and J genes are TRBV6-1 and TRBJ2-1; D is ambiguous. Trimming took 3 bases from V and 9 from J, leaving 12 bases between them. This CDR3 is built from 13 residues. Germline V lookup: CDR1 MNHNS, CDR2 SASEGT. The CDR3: CASSDGLLGEQFF. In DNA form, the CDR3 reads TGTGCCAGCAGTGATGGCCTCTTAGGTGAGCAGTTCTTC.

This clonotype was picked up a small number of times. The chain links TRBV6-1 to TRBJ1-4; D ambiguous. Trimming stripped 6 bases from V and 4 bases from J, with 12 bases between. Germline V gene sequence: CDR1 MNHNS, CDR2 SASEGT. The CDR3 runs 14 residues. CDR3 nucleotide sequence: TGTGCCAGCAGGATGGGAGGAGATAATGAAAAACTGTTTTTT. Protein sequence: CASRMGGDNEKLFF.

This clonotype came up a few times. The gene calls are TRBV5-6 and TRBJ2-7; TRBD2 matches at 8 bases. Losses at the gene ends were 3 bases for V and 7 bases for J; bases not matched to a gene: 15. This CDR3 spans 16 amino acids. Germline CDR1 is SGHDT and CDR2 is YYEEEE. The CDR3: CASSSGLTSGVGEQYF. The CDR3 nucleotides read TGTGCCAGCAGCTCGGGACTAACTAGCGGAGTCGGGGAGCAGTACTTC.

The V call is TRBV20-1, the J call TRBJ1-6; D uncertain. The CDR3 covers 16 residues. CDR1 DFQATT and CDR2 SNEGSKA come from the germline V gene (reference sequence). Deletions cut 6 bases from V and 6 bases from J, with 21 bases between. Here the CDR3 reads CSARESAASGNSPLHF. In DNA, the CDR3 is TGCAGTGCGAGGGAGAGTGCCGCATCCGGTAATTCACCCCTCCACTTT.

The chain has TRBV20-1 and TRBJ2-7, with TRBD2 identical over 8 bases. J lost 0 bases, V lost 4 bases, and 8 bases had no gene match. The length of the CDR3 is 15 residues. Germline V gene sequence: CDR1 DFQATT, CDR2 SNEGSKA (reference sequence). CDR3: CSATEVLAASYEQYF. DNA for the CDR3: TGCAGTGCTACGGAGGTACTAGCGGCCTCCTACGAGCAGTACTTC.